These 15 T cell receptor beta chains came from one sample sequenced in a study of tumor-infiltrating lymphocytes in primary liver carcinoma. Blood RNA came from unsorted whole blood; germline DNA was also extracted. Constant-region priming of 500 to 550 ng total RNA yielded TCR beta cDNA. For TCR beta, libraries were produced by three nested multiplex PCR rounds using slightly modified ARM-PCR. The two initial PCR rounds, roughly 11 cycles each, used TRBV1-TRBV30 forward and C-beta reverse primers. MiXCR, run by TCRdb on the multiplex PCR reads, gives a single entry per CDR3 protein. Of some 200,000 distinct CDR3 sequences in the sample, 65% were seen once. The sample comprised peripheral blood. The receptors shown here come from a woman in her fifties or sixties with primary liver carcinoma and hepatitis B virus infection.

The chain is built from TRBV24-1 and TRBJ2-4; tentatively, D is TRBD1 or TRBD2 (5 bases each). Germline CDR1 KGHDR, CDR2 SFDVKD. The CDR3 runs 13 residues. V shed 5 bases and J shed 6 bases, with 10 bases lying between them. The CDR3 region is CATSGGVPNIQYF. CDR3 nucleotide sequence: TGTGCCACCAGTGGAGGGGTTCCAAACATTCAGTACTTC.

This clonotype was detected a few times. The chain carries TRBV11-2 and TRBJ2-7; perhaps TRBD2 as D (6 bases). CDR3 length equals 15 residues. Trimming shortened V by 0 bases and J by 6 bases, and 15 bases separated the two germline ends. Germline loops: CDR1 SGHAT, CDR2 FQNNGV. CDR3 nucleotides: TGTGCCAGCAGCTTAGATGGAGGGGAGGTCTGCGAGCAGTACTTC. Amino acid sequence: CASSLDGGEVCEQYF.

For this clonotype: Compared with germline, one end of the junction differs, possibly owing to a read error. The V gene is TRBV11-2, the J gene TRBJ2-1; D gene unclear. Germline V gene data show CDR1 as SGHAT and CDR2 as FQNNGV. This CDR3 is 16 amino acids long. The CDR3 loop reads CASSLAERLSYNERFF. Here the CDR3 DNA reads TGTGCCAGCAGCTTAGCAGAGCGCCTCTCTTACAATGAGCGGTTCTTC.

About this clonotype: Mismatch with germline at one junction end may stem from a read error. The chain uses TRBV4-2 and TRBJ2-5; 8 bases are a match to TRBD2. The CDR3 runs to 16 residues. Germline-derived CDR1 and CDR2 are LGHNA and YNFKEQ. Here the CDR3 reads CASRQFSTSGKETQYF. The CDR3 coding sequence is TGTGCCAGCAGACAATTTTCAACTAGCGGTAAAGAGACCCAGTATTTC.

About this clonotype itself: The junction differs from germline at one of its ends, possibly a read error. The chain combines TRBV11-2 with TRBJ2-7, with D perhaps matching TRBD2 (7 bases). The CDR3 sequence is 15 residues long. Per germline, CDR1 SGHAT and CDR2 FQNNGV. DNA for the CDR3: TGTGCCAGCTGCCGAGAGGGGGGGGGCACCTATGAGCAGTACTTC. This sequence encodes CASCREGGGTYEQYF.

The chain combines TRBV29-1 with TRBJ2-7, with D perhaps TRBD2 (6 bases). Looked up from germline, CDR1 is SQVTM and CDR2 is ANQGSEA. CDR3 size: 13 residues. V was clipped by 4 bases and J by 7 bases, with 17 bases between them. The CDR3 here is CSVGTNGPHEQYF. CDR3 coding DNA: TGCAGCGTTGGGACTAACGGACCGCATGAGCAGTACTTC.

Worth noting for this clonotype: A read error may explain this, as a much larger clone is one base away. This rearrangement joins TRBV12-3 or TRBV12-4 to TRBJ2-6; possibly TRBD2 for D (6 bases). The CDR3 extends over 15 amino acids. This CDR3 is CASSLRRAGANVPTF. In DNA, the CDR3 is TGTGCCAGCAGTTTAAGGAGGGCTGGGGCCAACGTCCCGACTTTC.

Only a few counts were recorded for this clonotype. Here the CDR3 DNA reads TGCGCCAGCAGCGGGAGCGGGGCCAACGTCCCCGGGGAGCTGTTTTTT. Amino acid sequence: CASSGSGANVPGELFF. J is TRBJ2-2 and V is TRBV5-1; 7 positions agree with TRBD2. CDR3 size: 16 residues. V dropped 4 bases and J dropped 6; count of bases not matched to a gene: 12. Germline lookup yields CDR1 SGHRS and CDR2 YFSETQ. The variable domain in full, with the rest retrieved from reference TRBV5-1 and TRBJ2-2, is KAGVTQTPRYLIKTRGQQVTLSCSPISGHRSVSWYQQTPGQGLQFLFEYFSETQRNKGNFPGRFSGRQFSNSRSEMNVSTLELGDSALYLCASSGSGANVPGELFFGEGSRLTVL.

Comments on this clonotype: Compared with germline, one end of the junction differs, possibly owing to a read error. The genes are TRBV10-2 and TRBJ2-5, with a tentative D call TRBD2 (5 bases). The CDR3 consists of 14 residues. Germline V gene sequence: CDR1 WSHSY, CDR2 SAAADI. The CDR3 nucleotides are TGCGCCAGCAGTGCCGTCGGAGAGGGAGAGGCCCAGTACTTC. This encodes CASSAVGEGEAQYF.

Concerning this clonotype itself: The junction shows a germline mismatch at one end, possibly a read error. The CDR3 loop is CANSYSQVVTEAFF. The DNA for the CDR3 is TGTGCCAACAGTTACTCCCAGGTGGTCACTGAAGCTTTCTTT. The J gene is TRBJ1-1, the V gene TRBV6-5; no definite D call. Germline V gives CDR1 MNHEY, CDR2 SVGAGI. The length of the CDR3 is 14 residues.

The chain recombines TRBV30 with TRBJ1-2, with 8 nucleotides matching TRBD1. The germline gives CDR1 GTSNPN, CDR2 SVGIG (reference sequence). The CDR3 runs 16 residues. CDR3 protein: CATPAGQGAQSYGYTF. DNA for the CDR3: TGTGCGACCCCGGCGGGGCAGGGGGCGCAGAGCTATGGCTACACCTTC. The variable domain in full, with the rest retrieved from reference TRBV30 and TRBJ1-2, is SQTIHQWPATLVQPVGSPLSLECTVEGTSNPNLYWYRQAAGRGLQLLFYSVGIGQISSEVPQNLSASRPQDRQFILSSKKLLLSDSGFYLCATPAGQGAQSYGYTFGSGTRLTVV.

Many counts were recorded for this clonotype. The chain is built from TRBV10-3 and TRBJ1-3; perhaps TRBD1 as D (5 bases). Germline CDR1 ENHRY, CDR2 SYGVKD. V was cut by 2 bases and J by 2 bases, with 10 bases left in between. CDR3 length equals 15 residues. CDR3 DNA: TGTGCCATCAGTGAGGAGGGACTTGCTGGAAACACCATATATTTT. As protein: CAISEEGLAGNTIYF.

A note on this clonotype: This may be a read error, as it is one base from a much larger clone. V is TRBV10-2 and J is TRBJ1-1, with unresolved D. Germline CDR1 and CDR2: WSHSY and SAAADI. The CDR3 has 13 amino acids. The CDR3, as DNA: TGCGCCAGTCAGGACGTAAGAAACACTGAAGTTTTCTTT. It encodes CASQDVRNTEVFF.

Ten or more counts support this clonotype. V is TRBV10-1 and J is TRBJ2-1, with D perhaps given as TRBD1 or TRBD2 (5 bases each). The CDR3 has 15 amino acids. V was shortened by 4 bases and J by 5 bases, with 15 bases between the two germline ends. Germline CDR1 is WNHNN and CDR2 is SYGVQD (reference sequence). Written as DNA, the CDR3 is TGCGCCAGCAGTGCCACCGGGGCCCGGCACAATGAGCAGTTCTTC. Residues: CASSATGARHNEQFF.

Remarks on this clonotype: The junction departs from germline at one end; a sequencing error may be responsible. In DNA form, the CDR3 reads TGTGCCAGCAGTTTAGGGGGTTATGCCCCCCGACAGGGCGGTAGCTCTGGGGCCAACTTCCTGACTTTC. Amino acid sequence: CASSLGGYAPRQGGSSGANFLTF. The chain uses TRBV28 and TRBJ2-6, with TRBD1 matching over 7 bases. This CDR3 has 23 amino acids. Germline V gene data show CDR1 as MDHEN and CDR2 as SYDVKM.